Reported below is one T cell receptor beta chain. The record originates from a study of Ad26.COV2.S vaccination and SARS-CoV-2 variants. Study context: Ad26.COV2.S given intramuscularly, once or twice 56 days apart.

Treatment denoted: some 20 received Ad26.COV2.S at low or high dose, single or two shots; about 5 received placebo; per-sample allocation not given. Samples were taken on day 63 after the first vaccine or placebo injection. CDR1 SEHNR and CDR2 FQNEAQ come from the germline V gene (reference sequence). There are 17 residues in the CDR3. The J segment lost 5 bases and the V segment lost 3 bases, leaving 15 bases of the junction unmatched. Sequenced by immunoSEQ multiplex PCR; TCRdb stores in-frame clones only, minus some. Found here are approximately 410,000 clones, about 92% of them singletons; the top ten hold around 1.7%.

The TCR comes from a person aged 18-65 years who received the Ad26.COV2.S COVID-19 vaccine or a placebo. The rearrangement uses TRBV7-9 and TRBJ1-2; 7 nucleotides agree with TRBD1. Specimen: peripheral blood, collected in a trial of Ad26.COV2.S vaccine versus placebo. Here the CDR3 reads CASSFSITGTATYGYTF. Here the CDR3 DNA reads TGTGCCAGCAGCTTTTCAATTACCGGGACAGCGACATATGGCTACACCTTC.